Listed here are 19 T cell receptor beta chains from one sample, sequenced in a study of blood T cell repertoires in COVID-19. Some clones are missing from TCRdb's copy, which holds only in-frame ones; the method was immunoSEQ multiplex PCR. The profile shows 65,000 to 80,000 clones, under 95% of them singletons. Sequencing was carried out using peripheral blood. These receptors all come from a human donor in a cohort sampled during active COVID-19.

This clone was seen a handful of times. A junction boundary mismatches the germline segment, possibly from a read error. The chain recombines TRBV4-2 with TRBJ2-4; D is ambiguous. This CDR3 region has 14 residues. CDR1 is LGHNA, CDR2 YNFKEQ, per germline. CDR3 loop: CASSQGGAQNIQYF. The CDR3 DNA is TGTGCCAGCAGCCAAGGAGGAGCCCAAAACATTCAGTACTTC.

CDR3 DNA: TGTGCCAGCAAGGCGGTAGCGGGTCCTAGCTCCTACGAGCAGTACTTC. Translation: CASKAVAGPSSYEQYF. The V gene is TRBV27, the J gene TRBJ2-7, with TRBD2 identical over 7 bases. Germline values: CDR1 MNHEY, CDR2 SMNVEV (reference sequence). The V and J ends lost 7 bases and 0 bases, in that order; junction bases with no gene match: 12. The CDR3 is 16 amino acids.

The rearrangement uses TRBV10-3 and TRBJ2-1, with TRBD2 as a possible D gene (5 bases). Trimming pared 7 bases from V and 6 bases from J, leaving 19 bases between. This CDR3 contains 15 residues. The germline V gene has CDR1 ENHRY and CDR2 SYGVKD. In nucleotides, the CDR3 is TGTGCCATCATGGGCGAAAGCGGCGGGCTCAATGAGCAGTTCTTC. It translates to CAIMGESGGLNEQFF.

The rearrangement joins TRBV28 to TRBJ2-1; 8 bases are a match to TRBD2. Germline CDR1 is MDHEN and CDR2 is SYDVKM. Trimming at V came to 2 bases and at J to 6 bases, leaving 6 bases not matched to a gene. CDR3 size: 15 residues. The CDR3 region has the DNA TGTGCCAGCAGTTTAGCGGGACTAGGAGGCAATGAGCAGTTCTTC. Translated, it gives CASSLAGLGGNEQFF.

V and J are TRBV19 and TRBJ2-3; maybe TRBD1 (6 bases). Trimming stripped 6 bases from V and 0 bases from J, with 19 bases between. CDR1 LNHDA and CDR2 SQIVND come from the germline V gene (reference sequence). The CDR3 is made up of 17 amino acids. The CDR3 nucleotides are TGTGCCAGTAGACCCCGTGCCGGGACATTTAGCACAGATACGCAGTATTTT. This translates into CASRPRAGTFSTDTQYF.

This clone has a single count. J is TRBJ2-7 and V is TRBV6-5, with 9 nucleotides matching TRBD1. The CDR3 loop spans 14 amino acids. From germline, CDR1 is MNHEY and CDR2 SVGAGI. With 6 bases clipped from V and 5 bases from J, the junction kept 8 bases outside the gene matches. The CDR3 DNA reads TGTGCCAGCAGCCGGGACAGGGTAAGCGACGAGCAGTACTTC. Amino acid sequence: CASSRDRVSDEQYF.

The chain has TRBV15 and TRBJ2-1; no firm D call. The CDR3 spans 13 residues. V was trimmed by 0 bases and J by 8 bases, leaving 8 bases between them. In germline, CDR1 is LNHNV, CDR2 YYDKDF (reference sequence). CDR3 bases: TGTGCCACCAGCAGAGATCTAGGCGATGAGCAGTTCTTC. Its translation is CATSRDLGDEQFF.

The genes are TRBV9 and TRBJ1-3, with TRBD1 as a possible D gene (5 bases). Trimming shortened V by 3 bases and J by 2 bases, and 12 bases separated the two germline ends. The germline V gene encodes CDR1 SGDLS and CDR2 YYNGEE. The CDR3 has 15 amino acids. This CDR3 is CASSEFGGAGNTIYF. CDR3 nucleotide sequence: TGTGCCAGCAGCGAGTTCGGGGGAGCTGGAAACACCATATATTTT.

The gene calls are TRBV7-2 and TRBJ1-3; D is ambiguous. V gave up 0 bases and J gave up 0 bases, with 6 bases separating them. The CDR3 has 15 residues. Germline CDR1 reads SGHTA; CDR2 reads FQGNSA. CDR3 nucleotides: TGTGCCAGCAGCTTAGCGTCGGGCTCTGGAAACACCATATATTTT. It yields the protein CASSLASGSGNTIYF.

The CDR3 spells CASSLAHPDSYEQYF. CDR3 nucleotides: TGTGCCAGCAGCTTAGCACACCCTGACTCCTACGAGCAGTACTTC. This chain connects TRBV7-2 to TRBJ2-7; no firm D call. The CDR3 loop spans 15 amino acids. Looked up from germline, CDR1 is SGHTA and CDR2 is FQGNSA. The V and J ends lost 0 bases and 0 bases respectively, with 9 bases between them. Filled out from reference TRBV7-2 and TRBJ2-7, the complete variable domain reads GAGVSQSPSNKVTEKGKDVELRCDPISGHTALYWYRQSLGQGLEFLIYFQGNSAPDKSGLPSDRFSAERTGGSVSTLTIQRTQQEDSAVYLCASSLAHPDSYEQYFGPGTRLTVT.

The genes are TRBV7-9 and TRBJ2-2; D may be TRBD2 (7 bases). This CDR3 is built from 15 residues. Germline V gives CDR1 SEHNR, CDR2 FQNEAQ (reference sequence). V was clipped by 6 bases and J by 0 bases, with 11 bases between them. CDR3 amino acids: CASSGEGANTGELFF. The DNA for the CDR3 is TGTGCCAGCAGTGGGGAGGGGGCGAACACCGGGGAGCTGTTTTTT.

The genes are TRBV6-2 or TRBV6-3 and TRBJ1-1, with 8 bases identical to TRBD1. Germline V CDR1 and CDR2: MNHEY, SVGEGT. This CDR3 has 15 amino acids. Germline trimming cut 5 bases from V and 4 bases from J; bases unmatched to any gene: 9. The DNA for the CDR3 is TGTGCCAGCAGTCCCTCCAGGGGGCTTACCACTGAAGCTTTCTTT. Its translation: CASSPSRGLTTEAFF.

The chain carries TRBV11-2 and TRBJ2-1, with 10 bases lining up with TRBD1. V was clipped by 1 base and J by 6 bases; unmatched bases: 9. Germline values: CDR1 SGHAT, CDR2 FQNNGV. The CDR3 runs to 17 residues. CDR3 bases: TGTGCCAGCAGCTTAGTAGTGGGACAGGGGATTGCCAATGAGCAGTTCTTC. It yields the protein CASSLVVGQGIANEQFF.

The rearrangement uses TRBV5-1 and TRBJ2-1, with TRBD1 matching over 8 bases. Losses at the gene ends were 5 bases for V and 6 bases for J; bases not matched to a gene: 4. The V gene's germline CDR1 is SGHRS and CDR2 YFSETQ. There are 13 residues in the CDR3. The CDR3 here is CASSPDRVNEQFF. For the CDR3, the DNA is TGCGCCAGCAGTCCGGACAGGGTCAATGAGCAGTTCTTC.

The CDR3 here is CASSRDSATNEKLFF. CDR3 bases: TGTGCCAGTAGTCGGGACAGTGCAACTAATGAAAAACTGTTTTTT. The chain combines TRBV19 with TRBJ1-4, with TRBD1 matching over 7 bases. V lost 5 bases to trimming and J lost 0 bases; unmatched junction nucleotides: 3. Germline values: CDR1 LNHDA, CDR2 SQIVND (reference sequence). The CDR3 length is 15 residues.

The chain couples TRBV6-5 to TRBJ2-2; tentatively, D is TRBD2 (6 bases). The germline CDR1 and CDR2 sequences are MNHEY and SVGAGI. V lost 6 bases, J lost 0 bases, and 11 bases lay in between. The CDR3 extends over 15 amino acids. The CDR3 DNA reads as TGTGCCAGCAGGGGTAGCGGCTCGAACACCGGGGAGCTGTTTTTT. Amino acid sequence: CASRGSGSNTGELFF.

This clone turned up a few times. CDR3 in DNA: TGTGCCAGCAATGGGGACTACGCTCAGCCCCAGCATTTT. Translation gives CASNGDYAQPQHF. The chain employs TRBV2 and TRBJ1-5; tentative D call: TRBD1 (5 bases). The CDR3 runs to 13 residues. The V gene's germline CDR1 is SNHLY and CDR2 FYNNEI. V was trimmed by 7 bases and J by 6 bases, leaving 13 bases between them.

The chain combines TRBV27 with TRBJ2-1; 8 bases map to TRBD2. Trimming took 4 bases from V and 4 from J; bases not matched to a gene: 6. The CDR3 sequence is 15 residues long. Germline assignment: CDR1 MNHEY and CDR2 SMNVEV (reference sequence). The CDR3 nucleotides read TGTGCCAGCAGTTCCAGCGGGAGTAGTTACAATGAGCAGTTCTTC. This codes for CASSSSGSSYNEQFF.

The gene calls are TRBV24-1 and TRBJ2-3; perhaps TRBD2 as D (6 bases). In germline, CDR1 is KGHDR, CDR2 SFDVKD. Trimming stripped 5 bases from V and 4 bases from J, with 18 bases between. The CDR3 extends over 16 amino acids. CDR3 amino acids: CATSGQAFGGADTQYF. CDR3 DNA: TGTGCCACCAGTGGTCAAGCGTTTGGAGGGGCAGATACGCAGTATTTT.